Listed below are T cell receptor beta chains from one sample, sequenced in a study of blood T cell repertoires in COVID-19. TCRdb's copy holds only in-frame clones and misses some; the assay was immunoSEQ multiplex PCR. Among 150,000 to 200,000 clones listed, about nine tenths were seen once. The specimen sequenced was peripheral blood. The origin of the receptors is a man between 18 and 35 years old with COVID-19, enrolled during active disease. Both conserved end residues are part of each CDR3. The D gene is left open where the match is weak. Not all rows give a size; the values are once, few, many and, for expanded clones, a class.

clone_size: .; d_call: .; j_call: TRBJ2-2; v_call: TRBV11-2; cdr3_aa: CASSFGGGGSTGELFF; cdr3_nt: TGTGCCAGCAGCTTCGGTGGAGGGGGCAGCACCGGGGAGCTGTTTTTT
clone_size: .; d_call: TRBD2; j_call: TRBJ2-2; v_call: TRBV7-2; cdr3_aa: CASSPTSAETGELFF; cdr3_nt: TGTGCCAGCAGCCCGACTAGCGCGGAAACCGGGGAGCTGTTTTTT
clone_size: .; d_call: .; j_call: TRBJ1-3; v_call: TRBV3-1/TRBV3-2; cdr3_aa: CASSRTVDSGNTIYF; cdr3_nt: TGTGCCAGCAGTCGGACAGTGGACTCCGGAAACACCATATATTTT
clone_size: .; d_call: TRBD1; j_call: TRBJ1-2; v_call: TRBV9; cdr3_aa: CASSPGQELYGYTF; cdr3_nt: TGTGCCAGCAGCCCCGGACAGGAGCTCTATGGCTACACCTTC
clone_size: .; d_call: .; j_call: TRBJ1-6; v_call: TRBV4-1; cdr3_aa: CASSQRGGSPLHF; cdr3_nt: TGCGCCAGCAGCCAAAGGGGGGGATCACCCCTCCACTTT
clone_size: .; d_call: .; j_call: TRBJ1-5; v_call: TRBV7-9; cdr3_aa: CASSLDNRNQPQHF; cdr3_nt: TGTGCCAGCAGCTTAGACAACAGGAATCAGCCCCAGCATTTT
clone_size: .; d_call: .; j_call: TRBJ2-7; v_call: TRBV11-2; cdr3_aa: CASSYGGPSYEQYF; cdr3_nt: TGTGCCAGCAGCTATGGAGGCCCCTCCTACGAGCAGTACTTC
clone_size: .; d_call: .; j_call: TRBJ2-7; v_call: TRBV7-8; cdr3_aa: CASSLVVTPSYEQYF; cdr3_nt: TGTGCCAGCAGCTTAGTGGTTACACCATCCTACGAGCAGTACTTC
clone_size: once; d_call: .; j_call: TRBJ2-7; v_call: TRBV19; cdr3_aa: CASSIGGSSDEQYF; cdr3_nt: TGTGCCAGTAGTATAGGCGGTAGTAGTGACGAGCAGTACTTC
clone_size: .; d_call: TRBD2; j_call: TRBJ2-7; v_call: TRBV28; cdr3_aa: CASISAGGLYEQYF; cdr3_nt: TGTGCCAGCATTTCAGCGGGAGGCTTGTACGAGCAGTACTTC
clone_size: .; d_call: TRBD2; j_call: TRBJ2-3; v_call: TRBV19; cdr3_aa: CASRTRTSAVTDTQYF; cdr3_nt: TGTGCCAGTAGGACCAGGACTAGCGCCGTCACAGATACGCAGTATTTT
clone_size: .; d_call: .; j_call: TRBJ1-2; v_call: TRBV29-1; cdr3_aa: CSVRRPPGEASKGYTF; cdr3_nt: TGCAGCGTTAGGAGGCCTCCAGGAGAGGCAAGTAAAGGCTACACCTTC
clone_size: .; d_call: .; j_call: TRBJ2-1; v_call: TRBV10-1; cdr3_aa: CASSESAVARGDNEQFF; cdr3_nt: TGCGCCAGCAGTGAGTCGGCTGTGGCTAGAGGAGACAATGAGCAGTTCTTC
clone_size: .; d_call: .; j_call: TRBJ1-1; v_call: TRBV11-2; cdr3_aa: CASSLGEGWGGLDTEAFF; cdr3_nt: TGTGCCAGCAGCTTAGGAGAGGGTTGGGGGGGCTTGGACACTGAAGCTTTCTTT
clone_size: .; d_call: TRBD1; j_call: TRBJ1-5; v_call: TRBV28; cdr3_aa: CASSWPWAARTGSNQPQHF; cdr3_nt: TGTGCCAGCAGTTGGCCATGGGCGGCGAGGACAGGTAGCAATCAGCCCCAGCATTTT
clone_size: .; d_call: TRBD1; j_call: TRBJ1-1; v_call: TRBV27; cdr3_aa: CASSKDRVWTEAFF; cdr3_nt: TGTGCCAGCAGTAAGGACAGGGTATGGACTGAAGCTTTCTTT
clone_size: once; d_call: TRBD2; j_call: TRBJ2-5; v_call: TRBV24-1; cdr3_aa: CATSFQSLPSGRSVETQYF; cdr3_nt: TGTGCCACCAGTTTCCAATCCCTCCCTAGCGGGAGGTCGGTAGAGACCCAGTACTTC
clone_size: .; d_call: .; j_call: TRBJ2-7; v_call: TRBV5-1; cdr3_aa: CASSLGLDYEQYF; cdr3_nt: TGCGCCAGCAGCTTGGGACTAGACTACGAGCAGTACTTC
clone_size: .; d_call: TRBD1; j_call: TRBJ2-3; v_call: TRBV24-1; cdr3_aa: CATTTGTGGSTDTQYF; cdr3_nt: TGTGCCACCACTACCGGGACAGGGGGAAGCACAGATACGCAGTATTTT
clone_size: .; d_call: TRBD1; j_call: TRBJ2-4; v_call: TRBV29-1; cdr3_aa: CSAMTGEDAIQYF; cdr3_nt: TGCAGCGCAATGACAGGGGAAGATGCCATTCAGTACTTC
clone_size: .; d_call: TRBD2; j_call: TRBJ2-6; v_call: TRBV2; cdr3_aa: CASSDQGLAGRSGANVLTF; cdr3_nt: TGTGCCAGCAGTGATCAGGGACTAGCGGGGCGCTCTGGGGCCAACGTCCTGACTTTC
clone_size: .; d_call: .; j_call: TRBJ2-4; v_call: TRBV30; cdr3_aa: CACIPSPVAKNIQYF; cdr3_nt: TGTGCCTGTATCCCGAGTCCCGTAGCCAAAAACATTCAGTACTTC
clone_size: .; d_call: TRBD1; j_call: TRBJ1-5; v_call: TRBV7-2; cdr3_aa: CASSKRDSSNQPQHF; cdr3_nt: TGTGCCAGCAGCAAACGGGACAGTAGCAATCAGCCCCAGCATTTT
clone_size: once; d_call: TRBD1; j_call: TRBJ1-6; v_call: TRBV5-1; cdr3_aa: CASSSSGTGLNSPLHF; cdr3_nt: TGCGCCAGCAGCTCCTCCGGGACAGGGTTAAATTCACCCCTCCACTTT
clone_size: once; d_call: TRBD1; j_call: TRBJ1-1; v_call: TRBV5-1; cdr3_aa: CASGGQANTEAFF; cdr3_nt: TGCGCCAGCGGCGGACAGGCGAACACTGAAGCTTTCTTT
clone_size: .; d_call: .; j_call: TRBJ2-1; v_call: TRBV5-8; cdr3_aa: CASSPGLLSYNEQFF; cdr3_nt: TGTGCCAGCAGCCCGGGACTCCTATCCTACAATGAGCAGTTCTTC
clone_size: .; d_call: TRBD2; j_call: TRBJ2-1; v_call: TRBV5-4; cdr3_aa: CASSPPGLAGGYEQFF; cdr3_nt: TGTGCCAGCAGCCCGCCGGGACTAGCGGGAGGGTATGAGCAGTTCTTC
clone_size: once; d_call: TRBD2; j_call: TRBJ2-3; v_call: TRBV11-3; cdr3_aa: CASSLGSGRASTDTQYF; cdr3_nt: TGTGCCAGCAGCCTCGGTAGTGGGAGGGCCTCCACAGATACGCAGTATTTT
clone_size: .; d_call: .; j_call: TRBJ2-7; v_call: TRBV7-2; cdr3_aa: CASSLRSQFYEQYF; cdr3_nt: TGTGCCAGCAGCTTAAGGAGTCAGTTCTACGAGCAGTACTTC
clone_size: .; d_call: TRBD1; j_call: TRBJ2-2; v_call: TRBV5-1; cdr3_aa: CASSLPGQGAANTGELFF; cdr3_nt: TGCGCCAGCAGCCTGCCGGGACAGGGGGCGGCGAACACCGGGGAGCTGTTTTTT
clone_size: .; d_call: .; j_call: TRBJ2-1; v_call: TRBV6-4; cdr3_aa: CASSDAQEGHNEQFF; cdr3_nt: TGTGCCAGCAGTGACGCCCAGGAGGGCCATAATGAGCAGTTCTTC
clone_size: .; d_call: .; j_call: TRBJ2-7; v_call: TRBV27; cdr3_aa: CASSFSQTYEQYF; cdr3_nt: TGTGCCAGCAGTTTCTCGCAGACCTACGAGCAGTACTTC
clone_size: once; d_call: TRBD2; j_call: TRBJ2-7; v_call: TRBV4-3; cdr3_aa: CASSQDRLAGSYEQYF; cdr3_nt: TGCGCCAGCAGCCAAGATCGCCTAGCGGGGTCCTACGAGCAGTACTTC
clone_size: .; d_call: TRBD1; j_call: TRBJ1-2; v_call: TRBV13; cdr3_aa: CASSSGTEYGYTF; cdr3_nt: TGTGCCAGCAGCTCGGGGACAGAATATGGCTACACCTTC
clone_size: .; d_call: TRBD2; j_call: TRBJ2-7; v_call: TRBV7-2; cdr3_aa: CASRRSGRGSYEQYF; cdr3_nt: TGTGCCAGCAGGCGGAGCGGGAGGGGCTCCTACGAGCAGTACTTC
clone_size: .; d_call: .; j_call: TRBJ2-3; v_call: TRBV9; cdr3_aa: CASSSRNTQYF; cdr3_nt: TGTGCCAGCAGCTCGCGAAATACGCAGTATTTT
clone_size: .; d_call: TRBD2; j_call: TRBJ2-1; v_call: TRBV19; cdr3_aa: CASSIGWTSGRAWGSDNEQFF; cdr3_nt: TGTGCCAGTAGTATAGGGTGGACTAGCGGGAGGGCCTGGGGATCGGACAATGAGCAGTTCTTC
clone_size: .; d_call: .; j_call: TRBJ1-5; v_call: TRBV7-8; cdr3_aa: CASSLASSNQPQHF; cdr3_nt: TGTGCCAGCAGCTTAGCGAGTAGCAATCAGCCCCAGCATTTT
clone_size: .; d_call: TRBD2; j_call: TRBJ2-2; v_call: TRBV28; cdr3_aa: CASSLASGRGGELFF; cdr3_nt: TGTGCCAGCAGTTTGGCTAGCGGGAGAGGGGGGGAGCTGTTTTTT
clone_size: .; d_call: .; j_call: TRBJ1-1; v_call: TRBV19; cdr3_aa: CASSIIGVMENTEAFF; cdr3_nt: TGTGCCAGTAGTATTATCGGGGTTATGGAGAACACTGAAGCTTTCTTT
clone_size: .; d_call: .; j_call: TRBJ2-2; v_call: TRBV7-2; cdr3_aa: CASSFDSGTGELFF; cdr3_nt: TGTGCCAGCAGCTTCGATTCAGGGACCGGGGAGCTGTTTTTT
clone_size: .; d_call: .; j_call: TRBJ2-3; v_call: TRBV19; cdr3_aa: CASRAGRGSTDTQYF; cdr3_nt: TGTGCCAGTAGGGCCGGCAGGGGAAGCACAGATACGCAGTATTTT